In this sample, the clone carrying this T cell receptor beta chain turned up a few times. Its target is unknown. This specimen comes from a study of vaccination and CD4 T cells after COVID-19. About the research overall: Four females and six males made up the convalescents, with two Hispanic. The cells were exposed to overlapping spike peptides originating from SARS-CoV-2, HCoV-NL63, HCoV-OC43 and HCoV-229E for stimulation. Study results and limitations: Within the convalescent patients, a median roughly 86% of the SARS-CoV-2-reactive clones were ones that appeared only post-vaccination.

The J segment lost 4 bases and the V segment lost 0 bases, leaving 9 bases of the junction unmatched. CDR3 length: 17 amino acids. Germline values: CDR1 LNHNV, CDR2 YYDKDF (reference sequence). CD4+ T cells that had been cultured provided DNA sequenced with the Oncomine TCR Beta short-read assay. MiXCR was run by TCRdb on the PCR reads, yielding one entry per CDR3 protein. The sample holds over 9,500 distinct CDR3 sequences; 53% are singletons and the top ten take 28%. The treatment was: approximately 9-day PBMC culture with coronavirus spike peptide pools or control peptides (ViraFEST assay). Material: CD4+ T cells from blood, cultured in vitro. This chain links TRBV15 with TRBJ1-1, with TRBD1 matching 9 bases. This receptor was obtained from a human donor who had recovered from COVID-19. CDR3 sequence reads: CATSRDRTGQGSTEAFF. CDR3 bases: TGTGCCACCAGCAGAGATCGAACGGGACAGGGAAGCACTGAAGCTTTCTTT.